This TCR beta chain was captured by sequencing in a study of type 1 regulatory T cells. TCRdb reprocessed the reads with MiXCR, giving one entry per CDR3 protein. Here the sample spans around 62,000 distinct CDR3 sequences, nearly 65% being singletons. T-allo10 cells from the graft donor were described as anergic, host-alloantigen-specific, and alloantigen-specific suppressors. V gave up 6 bases and J gave up 8 bases, with 13 bases separating them. The length of the CDR3 is 11 residues. CDR1 and CDR2 from the germline V gene are DFQATT and SNEGSKA (reference sequence). On this clonotype: No antigen is known for it.

The sequence came from a human donor in good health. The sequenced material came from cultured T cells, either the whole culture or a sorted T cell fraction (not recorded which). The subset is: Tr1-enriched cell product generated in vitro against host alloantigens. The V and J genes are TRBV20-1 and TRBJ1-1, with TRBD1 as a possible D gene (5 bases). CDR3 sequence: CSAPWQGEAFF. The DNA for the CDR3 is TGCAGTGCCCCTTGGCAGGGCGAAGCTTTCTTT.